This record covers a single TCR beta chain. As yet, its antigen is unknown. Germline V gene lookup returns CDR1 GTSNPN and CDR2 SVGIG (reference sequence). The CDR3 sequence is 14 residues long. With 0 bases removed from V and 1 base from J, the gap between germline ends came to 8 bases. This entry is derived from a study of STAT3 mutations in large granular lymphocyte leukemia. Study outcomes and limitations: Every T-cell large granular lymphocyte leukemia patient had at least one immunodominant TCR beta clonotype.

The protocol was immunoSEQ multiplex PCR, while the TCRdb copy is restricted to in-frame clones and leaves out a portion. This repertoire shows tens of thousands of clones, about 86% found once; its top ten account for roughly an eighth. Sequenced input: peripheral blood mononuclear cells. This sequence was found in a man aged 60 to 69 with T-cell large granular lymphocyte leukemia. Some clones in this sample may be carry-over from other donors' samples. This rearrangement joins TRBV30 to TRBJ2-3, with no clear D. CDR3 bases: TGTGCCTGGAGTGTACCGGCTGGCACAGATACGCAGTATTTT. Its translation is CAWSVPAGTDTQYF.